These 19 T cell receptor beta chains came from one sample sequenced in a study of OX40 agonist ivuxolimab in advanced cancers. Clones were sequenced by immunoSEQ multiplex PCR, and TCRdb holds only the in-frame ones, with some missing. The sample holds 70,000 to 85,000 clones; 84% are singletons and the top ten take 0.95% to 1.3%. The material was CD4+ or CD8+ T cells sorted from blood, obtained in a trial of the OX40 agonist ivuxolimab. Receptors originate from an adult with an advanced solid tumor such as melanoma, head and neck, liver or kidney cancer.

The chain couples TRBV9 to TRBJ2-5; 10 positions match TRBD1. The CDR3 is made up of 15 amino acids. Germline CDR1 and CDR2: SGDLS and YYNGEE. J was trimmed by 3 bases and V by 4 bases; bases with no gene match: 6. As DNA, the CDR3 is TGTGCCAGCAGCCTCTATGGGACAGGGGAAGAGACCCAGTACTTC. It translates to CASSLYGTGEETQYF.

This chain connects TRBV4-3 to TRBJ1-4, with unresolved D. Germline V gene lookup returns CDR1 LGHNA and CDR2 YSLEER. Trimming removed 4 bases from V and 3 bases from J, with 12 bases in between. CDR3 length: 15 amino acids. The CDR3 region has the DNA TGCGCCAGCAGCCCTAGGAGTCTTCCTAATGAAAAACTGTTTTTT. Its translation is CASSPRSLPNEKLFF.

Comments on this clone: The sample holds other DNA sequences that translate to the same CDR3. This chain connects TRBV19 to TRBJ2-2; no clear D gene. V lost 3 bases and J 8 bases, leaving 16 bases between the germline ends. The CDR3 totals 15 residues. The germline gives CDR1 LNHDA, CDR2 SQIVND (reference sequence). DNA for the CDR3: TGTGCCAGTAGTATGGCCGCTAATCCACCTGGGGAGCTGTTTTTT. Residues: CASSMAANPPGELFF. Variable domain in full (rest from reference TRBV19 and TRBJ2-2): DGGITQSPKYLFRKEGQNVTLSCEQNLNHDAMYWYRQDPGQGLRLIYYSQIVNDFQKGDIAEGYSVSREKKESFPLTVTSAQKNPTAFYLCASSMAANPPGELFFGEGSRLTVL.

The chain couples TRBV11-2 to TRBJ2-3; weak D call: TRBD2 (6 bases). CDR3 length equals 14 residues. Per germline, CDR1 SGHAT and CDR2 FQNNGV. V dropped 4 bases and J dropped 0 bases, with 8 bases sitting between them. For the CDR3, the DNA is TGTGCCAGCAGCTCCCTAGCGAGCACAGATACGCAGTATTTT. It yields the protein CASSSLASTDTQYF.

This chain joins TRBV11-2 and TRBJ1-4; maybe TRBD1 (5 bases). The length of the CDR3 is 16 residues. Germline assignment: CDR1 SGHAT and CDR2 FQNNGV. Trimming left V 2 bases short and J 8 bases short, with 18 bases between. The DNA for the CDR3 is TGTGCCAGCAGCTTATCCGTGGGGCGGAGACGAGAAAAACTGTTTTTT. It yields the protein CASSLSVGRRREKLFF.

The rearrangement uses TRBV2 and TRBJ2-7, with a weak D call TRBD2 (5 bases). The CDR3 sequence is 14 residues long. Germline assignment: CDR1 SNHLY and CDR2 FYNNEI. The V end was cut by 4 bases, the J end by 7 bases, with 17 bases between. The CDR3 is CASSGASFGREQYF. CDR3 bases: TGTGCCAGCAGTGGAGCTAGCTTTGGAAGGGAGCAGTACTTC. The full variable domain, its missing parts supplied by reference TRBV2 and TRBJ2-7, is EPEVTQTPSHQVTQMGQEVILRCVPISNHLYFYWYRQILGQKVEFLVSFYNNEISEKSEIFDDQFSVERPDGSNFTLKIRSTKLEDSAMYFCASSGASFGREQYFGPGTRLTVT.

The rearrangement joins TRBV6-1 to TRBJ1-1; TRBD1 aligns across 10 bases. The CDR3 is made up of 13 amino acids. Germline values: CDR1 MNHNS, CDR2 SASEGT. V dropped 9 bases and J dropped 3; count of bases not matched to a gene: 4. The CDR3 nucleotides are TGTGCCAGTATTGGGACAGGGGACACTGAAGCTTTCTTT. As protein: CASIGTGDTEAFF.

This rearrangement joins TRBV5-1 to TRBJ2-2; no firm D call. V gave up 4 bases and J gave up 1 base, with 14 bases separating them. Germline V CDR1 and CDR2: SGHRS, YFSETQ. The CDR3 is made up of 16 amino acids. Here the CDR3 DNA reads TGCGCCAGCAGCCGTGGGCCCCAGGAGAACACCGGGGAGCTGTTTTTT. Its protein is CASSRGPQENTGELFF.

This clone was observed a handful of times. In DNA form, the CDR3 reads TGTGCCAGCAGCACCGGGACAGGGGCGGACCATTATAGCAATCAGCCCCAGCATTTT. Translated: CASSTGTGADHYSNQPQHF. This chain joins TRBV5-5 and TRBJ1-5, with 10 nucleotides matching TRBD1. This CDR3 is built from 19 residues. V was pared by 4 bases and J by 0 bases, with 13 bases of the junction left unmatched. Germline V CDR1 and CDR2: SGHKS, YYEKEE (reference sequence).

The V and J genes are TRBV7-2 and TRBJ1-1; D gene unclear. With 5 bases removed from V and 0 bases from J, the gap between germline ends came to 7 bases. The CDR3 runs to 13 residues. The V gene's germline CDR1 is SGHTA and CDR2 FQGNSA. The DNA of the CDR3 is TGTGCCAGCAGCGGGCAGGTGAACACTGAAGCTTTCTTT. Its protein is CASSGQVNTEAFF.

Comment on this clone: Its ends do not fully match the called genes, so a read error is possible. This chain links TRBV2 with TRBJ1-2, with D possibly matching TRBD1 (5 bases). The CDR3 loop spans 14 amino acids. Per germline, CDR1 SNHLY and CDR2 FYNNEI. CDR3 protein: CASREGTVNYGYTF. CDR3 DNA sequence: TGTGCCAGCAGAGAAGGGACGGTTAACTATGGCTACACCTTC.

The rearrangement uses TRBV6-5 and TRBJ1-5; possibly TRBD1 for D (5 bases). Trimming left V 7 bases short and J 7 bases short, with 17 bases between. Germline V gene data show CDR1 as MNHEY and CDR2 as SVGAGI. This CDR3 has 14 amino acids. The CDR3 coding sequence is TGTGCCAGCACCAGGGCCCCTCTAGGGCAGCCCCAGCATTTT. Its translation: CASTRAPLGQPQHF.

The V and J genes are TRBV11-2 and TRBJ1-2; no reliable D call. V was cut by 4 bases and J by 5 bases, with 20 bases left in between. The CDR3 contains 16 residues. Germline values: CDR1 SGHAT, CDR2 FQNNGV. The CDR3 is CASSSGVGYFSYGYTF. The CDR3 bases are TGTGCCAGCAGCTCTGGGGTGGGGTACTTTAGTTATGGCTACACCTTC.

This chain uses TRBV4-3 with TRBJ2-5; TRBD1 might be the D (5 bases). Between the trimmed V and J ends, which lost 2 bases and 2 bases, there was a span of 9 bases. This CDR3 spans 14 amino acids. The germline V gene has CDR1 LGHNA and CDR2 YSLEER. The CDR3 protein is CASSQTGVQETQYF. The CDR3 nucleotides are TGCGCCAGCAGCCAAACAGGAGTTCAAGAGACCCAGTACTTC.

The chain employs TRBV12-5 and TRBJ2-4, with D hard to call. The V and J ends lost 6 bases and 0 bases respectively, with 3 bases between them. The germline V gene has CDR1 LGHNT and CDR2 FRNRAP. The CDR3 totals 12 residues. The CDR3, as DNA: TGTGCTAGTGGGACAGCCAAAAACATTCAGTACTTC. It specifies CASGTAKNIQYF.

CDR3 DNA sequence: TGTGCCAGTAAGGGGCGGGCGGACAATGAGCAGTTCTTC. Protein: CASKGRADNEQFF. The chain recombines TRBV19 with TRBJ2-1; D is perhaps TRBD1 or TRBD2 (5 bases each). The CDR3 runs 13 residues. With 7 bases removed from V and 5 bases from J, the gap between germline ends came to 12 bases. The germline CDR1 and CDR2 sequences are LNHDA and SQIVND (reference sequence).

CDR3 loop: CASSYGYSQEKLFF. The CDR3 DNA sequence: TGTGCCAGCAGTTACGGGTACAGTCAAGAAAAACTGTTTTTT. The chain is built from TRBV6-5 and TRBJ1-4; D remains ambiguous. Germline values: CDR1 MNHEY, CDR2 SVGAGI. The V end was cut by 2 bases, the J end by 8 bases, with 12 bases between. CDR3 length: 14 residues.

The rearrangement joins TRBV15 to TRBJ2-3; weak D call: TRBD2 (6 bases). Germline V gene data show CDR1 as LNHNV and CDR2 as YYDKDF (reference sequence). The CDR3 runs 13 residues. Trimming shortened V by 5 bases and J by 4 bases, and 10 bases separated the two germline ends. CDR3 loop: CATSQPGADTQYF. CDR3 DNA sequence: TGTGCCACCAGCCAACCGGGGGCAGATACGCAGTATTTT.

The chain employs TRBV11-2 and TRBJ1-2; no clear D gene. The CDR3 loop spans 13 amino acids. The ends were cut back, 1 base at V and 4 bases at J, with 7 bases in the middle. Germline V gene data show CDR1 as SGHAT and CDR2 as FQNNGV. CDR3 sequence reads: CASSLGVSYGYTF. The CDR3 DNA follows: TGTGCCAGCAGCTTAGGCGTCAGCTATGGCTACACCTTC.